This T cell receptor beta chain emerged from a study of vaccination and CD4 T cells after COVID-19. Treatment meaning: approximately 10-day PBMC culture with coronavirus spike peptide pools or control peptides (ViraFEST assay). Once obtained from cultured CD4+ T cells, the DNA was sequenced using the Oncomine TCR Beta short-read assay. TCRdb re-derived calls from the PCR reads in MiXCR, one entry per CDR3 protein. The sample includes roughly 13,000 distinct CDR3 sequences, 24% of them seen just once. J was trimmed by 5 bases and V by 2 bases; bases with no gene match: 9. The CDR3 runs to 15 residues. In germline, CDR1 is SGHAT, CDR2 FQNNGV. Details on this clonotype: Antigen unknown.

The clonotype was recovered from a human donor who had recovered from COVID-19. This chain uses TRBV11-2 with TRBJ2-7; 7 nucleotides align to TRBD1. Here the sequenced sample was CD4+ T cells from blood, cultured in vitro, taken after SARS-CoV-2 vaccination. The CDR3 DNA reads as TGTGCCAGCAGCTTAAACAGGGGTATAGGGGACGAGCAGTACTTC. The encoded protein is CASSLNRGIGDEQYF.